The source of this TCR beta chain is a study of Ad26.COV2.S vaccination and SARS-CoV-2 variants. Findings of the study overall: Relative to placebo recipients, vaccine recipients exhibited elevated spike-specific TCR breadth. There was a possibility that the TCR breadth and depth analyses underestimated total T cell responses.

Germline assignment: CDR1 LNHNV and CDR2 YYDKDF (reference sequence). The CDR3 extends over 14 amino acids. V lost 4 bases to trimming and J lost 0 bases, with 6 bases between them. The method was immunoSEQ multiplex PCR; TCRdb's version includes in-frame clones alone and lacks a portion of them. The sample includes around 450,000 clones, 80% to 90% of them seen just once. For this clone: The antigen is undetermined.

Indicated treatment: some 19 received Ad26.COV2.S at low or high dose, single or two shots; about 5 received placebo; per-sample allocation not given. Collection of the samples took place on day 63 after the first injection of vaccine or placebo. The rearrangement uses TRBV15 and TRBJ2-2; D is undetermined. The sample here was peripheral blood, taken in a trial of Ad26.COV2.S vaccine versus placebo. This clonotype was sampled from a person between 18 and 59 years old who received the Ad26.COV2.S COVID-19 vaccine or a placebo. For the CDR3, the DNA is TGTGCCACCAGCAACCCGCCGAACACCGGGGAGCTGTTTTTT. It yields the protein CATSNPPNTGELFF.